In its sample, the clone carrying this T cell receptor (beta chain) was seen many times. The CDR3 runs to 15 residues. Germline assignment: CDR1 SGHVS and CDR2 FQNEAQ. V was pared by 0 bases and J by 2 bases, with 8 bases between. These data originate in a study of blood T cells in healthy people across ages. A sample-barcoded 5' primer and a J-beta primer mix were used in a second PCR of about 7 to 12 cycles. TCRdb re-derived calls from the 5' RACE reads in MiXCR, one entry per CDR3 protein. This repertoire shows around 870,000 distinct CDR3 sequences, more than 25% found once; its top ten account for 15% to 20%.

The chain has TRBV7-8 and TRBJ1-5, with D maybe TRBD1 (5 bases). The TCR originated in a woman aged 80 or over in good health. Sequences were obtained from blood. The CDR3 region has the DNA TGTGCCAGCAGCTTAGCCCGGGGGGGCAATCAGCCCCAGCATTTT. Protein: CASSLARGGNQPQHF. Full variable domain (missing parts from reference TRBV7-8 and TRBJ1-5): GAGVSQSPRYKVAKRGQDVALRCDPISGHVSLFWYQQALGQGPEFLTYFQNEAQLDKSGLPSDRFFAERPEGSVSTLKIQRTQQEDSAVYLCASSLARGGNQPQHFGDGTRLSIL.